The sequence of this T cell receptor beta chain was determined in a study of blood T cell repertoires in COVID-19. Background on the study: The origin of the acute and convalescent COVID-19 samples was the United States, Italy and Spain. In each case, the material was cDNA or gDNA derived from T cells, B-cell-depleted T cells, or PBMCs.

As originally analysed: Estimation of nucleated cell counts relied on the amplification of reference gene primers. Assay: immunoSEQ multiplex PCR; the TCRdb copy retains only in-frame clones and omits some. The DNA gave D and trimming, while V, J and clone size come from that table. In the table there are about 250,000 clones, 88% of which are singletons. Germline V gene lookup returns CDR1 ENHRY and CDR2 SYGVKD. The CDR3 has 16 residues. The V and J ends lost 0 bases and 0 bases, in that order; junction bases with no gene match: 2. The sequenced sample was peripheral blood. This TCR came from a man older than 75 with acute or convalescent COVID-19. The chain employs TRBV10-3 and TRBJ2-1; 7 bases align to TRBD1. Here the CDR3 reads CAISESGGISYNEQFF. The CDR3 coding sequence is TGTGCCATCAGTGAGTCAGGGGGCATCTCCTACAATGAGCAGTTCTTC.